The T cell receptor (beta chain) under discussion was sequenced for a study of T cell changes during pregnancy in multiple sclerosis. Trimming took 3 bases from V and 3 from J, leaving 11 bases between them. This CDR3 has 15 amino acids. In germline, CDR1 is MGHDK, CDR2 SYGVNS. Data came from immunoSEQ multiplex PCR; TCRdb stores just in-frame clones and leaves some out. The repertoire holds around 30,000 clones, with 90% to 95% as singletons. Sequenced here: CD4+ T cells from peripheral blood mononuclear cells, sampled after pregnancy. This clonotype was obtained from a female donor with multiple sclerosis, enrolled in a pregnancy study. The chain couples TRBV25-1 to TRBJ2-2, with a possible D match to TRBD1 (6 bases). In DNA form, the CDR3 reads TGTGCCAGCAGTGAGCCTACAGGGTACACCGGGGAGCTGTTTTTT. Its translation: CASSEPTGYTGELFF.